The sequence of this TCR beta chain was determined in a study of cytomegalovirus exposure and HLA in healthy donors. The CDR3 totals 16 residues. Germline V gene data show CDR1 as MDHEN and CDR2 as SYDVKM. The J segment lost 1 base and the V segment lost 2 bases, leaving 5 bases of the junction unmatched. The table lists this clone with a count of one. PCR used 60 Vbeta primers and 13 Jbeta primers. This table comes from immunoSEQ multiplex PCR, and its TCRdb copy is limited to in-frame clones, with some not included. The sample comprises 200,000 to 250,000 clones, around 81% of which are singletons, and about 10% rests with the top ten.

This sequence was found in a woman aged 50 to 60 in good health and CMV-seropositive. V gene TRBV28 combines with J gene TRBJ1-5, with TRBD1 matching 7 bases. The sample taken for sequencing was PBMCs. Written as DNA, the CDR3 is TGTGCCAGCAGTTTAAGGGGACAGACAAGCAATCAGCCCCAGCATTTT. Translated, it gives CASSLRGQTSNQPQHF.